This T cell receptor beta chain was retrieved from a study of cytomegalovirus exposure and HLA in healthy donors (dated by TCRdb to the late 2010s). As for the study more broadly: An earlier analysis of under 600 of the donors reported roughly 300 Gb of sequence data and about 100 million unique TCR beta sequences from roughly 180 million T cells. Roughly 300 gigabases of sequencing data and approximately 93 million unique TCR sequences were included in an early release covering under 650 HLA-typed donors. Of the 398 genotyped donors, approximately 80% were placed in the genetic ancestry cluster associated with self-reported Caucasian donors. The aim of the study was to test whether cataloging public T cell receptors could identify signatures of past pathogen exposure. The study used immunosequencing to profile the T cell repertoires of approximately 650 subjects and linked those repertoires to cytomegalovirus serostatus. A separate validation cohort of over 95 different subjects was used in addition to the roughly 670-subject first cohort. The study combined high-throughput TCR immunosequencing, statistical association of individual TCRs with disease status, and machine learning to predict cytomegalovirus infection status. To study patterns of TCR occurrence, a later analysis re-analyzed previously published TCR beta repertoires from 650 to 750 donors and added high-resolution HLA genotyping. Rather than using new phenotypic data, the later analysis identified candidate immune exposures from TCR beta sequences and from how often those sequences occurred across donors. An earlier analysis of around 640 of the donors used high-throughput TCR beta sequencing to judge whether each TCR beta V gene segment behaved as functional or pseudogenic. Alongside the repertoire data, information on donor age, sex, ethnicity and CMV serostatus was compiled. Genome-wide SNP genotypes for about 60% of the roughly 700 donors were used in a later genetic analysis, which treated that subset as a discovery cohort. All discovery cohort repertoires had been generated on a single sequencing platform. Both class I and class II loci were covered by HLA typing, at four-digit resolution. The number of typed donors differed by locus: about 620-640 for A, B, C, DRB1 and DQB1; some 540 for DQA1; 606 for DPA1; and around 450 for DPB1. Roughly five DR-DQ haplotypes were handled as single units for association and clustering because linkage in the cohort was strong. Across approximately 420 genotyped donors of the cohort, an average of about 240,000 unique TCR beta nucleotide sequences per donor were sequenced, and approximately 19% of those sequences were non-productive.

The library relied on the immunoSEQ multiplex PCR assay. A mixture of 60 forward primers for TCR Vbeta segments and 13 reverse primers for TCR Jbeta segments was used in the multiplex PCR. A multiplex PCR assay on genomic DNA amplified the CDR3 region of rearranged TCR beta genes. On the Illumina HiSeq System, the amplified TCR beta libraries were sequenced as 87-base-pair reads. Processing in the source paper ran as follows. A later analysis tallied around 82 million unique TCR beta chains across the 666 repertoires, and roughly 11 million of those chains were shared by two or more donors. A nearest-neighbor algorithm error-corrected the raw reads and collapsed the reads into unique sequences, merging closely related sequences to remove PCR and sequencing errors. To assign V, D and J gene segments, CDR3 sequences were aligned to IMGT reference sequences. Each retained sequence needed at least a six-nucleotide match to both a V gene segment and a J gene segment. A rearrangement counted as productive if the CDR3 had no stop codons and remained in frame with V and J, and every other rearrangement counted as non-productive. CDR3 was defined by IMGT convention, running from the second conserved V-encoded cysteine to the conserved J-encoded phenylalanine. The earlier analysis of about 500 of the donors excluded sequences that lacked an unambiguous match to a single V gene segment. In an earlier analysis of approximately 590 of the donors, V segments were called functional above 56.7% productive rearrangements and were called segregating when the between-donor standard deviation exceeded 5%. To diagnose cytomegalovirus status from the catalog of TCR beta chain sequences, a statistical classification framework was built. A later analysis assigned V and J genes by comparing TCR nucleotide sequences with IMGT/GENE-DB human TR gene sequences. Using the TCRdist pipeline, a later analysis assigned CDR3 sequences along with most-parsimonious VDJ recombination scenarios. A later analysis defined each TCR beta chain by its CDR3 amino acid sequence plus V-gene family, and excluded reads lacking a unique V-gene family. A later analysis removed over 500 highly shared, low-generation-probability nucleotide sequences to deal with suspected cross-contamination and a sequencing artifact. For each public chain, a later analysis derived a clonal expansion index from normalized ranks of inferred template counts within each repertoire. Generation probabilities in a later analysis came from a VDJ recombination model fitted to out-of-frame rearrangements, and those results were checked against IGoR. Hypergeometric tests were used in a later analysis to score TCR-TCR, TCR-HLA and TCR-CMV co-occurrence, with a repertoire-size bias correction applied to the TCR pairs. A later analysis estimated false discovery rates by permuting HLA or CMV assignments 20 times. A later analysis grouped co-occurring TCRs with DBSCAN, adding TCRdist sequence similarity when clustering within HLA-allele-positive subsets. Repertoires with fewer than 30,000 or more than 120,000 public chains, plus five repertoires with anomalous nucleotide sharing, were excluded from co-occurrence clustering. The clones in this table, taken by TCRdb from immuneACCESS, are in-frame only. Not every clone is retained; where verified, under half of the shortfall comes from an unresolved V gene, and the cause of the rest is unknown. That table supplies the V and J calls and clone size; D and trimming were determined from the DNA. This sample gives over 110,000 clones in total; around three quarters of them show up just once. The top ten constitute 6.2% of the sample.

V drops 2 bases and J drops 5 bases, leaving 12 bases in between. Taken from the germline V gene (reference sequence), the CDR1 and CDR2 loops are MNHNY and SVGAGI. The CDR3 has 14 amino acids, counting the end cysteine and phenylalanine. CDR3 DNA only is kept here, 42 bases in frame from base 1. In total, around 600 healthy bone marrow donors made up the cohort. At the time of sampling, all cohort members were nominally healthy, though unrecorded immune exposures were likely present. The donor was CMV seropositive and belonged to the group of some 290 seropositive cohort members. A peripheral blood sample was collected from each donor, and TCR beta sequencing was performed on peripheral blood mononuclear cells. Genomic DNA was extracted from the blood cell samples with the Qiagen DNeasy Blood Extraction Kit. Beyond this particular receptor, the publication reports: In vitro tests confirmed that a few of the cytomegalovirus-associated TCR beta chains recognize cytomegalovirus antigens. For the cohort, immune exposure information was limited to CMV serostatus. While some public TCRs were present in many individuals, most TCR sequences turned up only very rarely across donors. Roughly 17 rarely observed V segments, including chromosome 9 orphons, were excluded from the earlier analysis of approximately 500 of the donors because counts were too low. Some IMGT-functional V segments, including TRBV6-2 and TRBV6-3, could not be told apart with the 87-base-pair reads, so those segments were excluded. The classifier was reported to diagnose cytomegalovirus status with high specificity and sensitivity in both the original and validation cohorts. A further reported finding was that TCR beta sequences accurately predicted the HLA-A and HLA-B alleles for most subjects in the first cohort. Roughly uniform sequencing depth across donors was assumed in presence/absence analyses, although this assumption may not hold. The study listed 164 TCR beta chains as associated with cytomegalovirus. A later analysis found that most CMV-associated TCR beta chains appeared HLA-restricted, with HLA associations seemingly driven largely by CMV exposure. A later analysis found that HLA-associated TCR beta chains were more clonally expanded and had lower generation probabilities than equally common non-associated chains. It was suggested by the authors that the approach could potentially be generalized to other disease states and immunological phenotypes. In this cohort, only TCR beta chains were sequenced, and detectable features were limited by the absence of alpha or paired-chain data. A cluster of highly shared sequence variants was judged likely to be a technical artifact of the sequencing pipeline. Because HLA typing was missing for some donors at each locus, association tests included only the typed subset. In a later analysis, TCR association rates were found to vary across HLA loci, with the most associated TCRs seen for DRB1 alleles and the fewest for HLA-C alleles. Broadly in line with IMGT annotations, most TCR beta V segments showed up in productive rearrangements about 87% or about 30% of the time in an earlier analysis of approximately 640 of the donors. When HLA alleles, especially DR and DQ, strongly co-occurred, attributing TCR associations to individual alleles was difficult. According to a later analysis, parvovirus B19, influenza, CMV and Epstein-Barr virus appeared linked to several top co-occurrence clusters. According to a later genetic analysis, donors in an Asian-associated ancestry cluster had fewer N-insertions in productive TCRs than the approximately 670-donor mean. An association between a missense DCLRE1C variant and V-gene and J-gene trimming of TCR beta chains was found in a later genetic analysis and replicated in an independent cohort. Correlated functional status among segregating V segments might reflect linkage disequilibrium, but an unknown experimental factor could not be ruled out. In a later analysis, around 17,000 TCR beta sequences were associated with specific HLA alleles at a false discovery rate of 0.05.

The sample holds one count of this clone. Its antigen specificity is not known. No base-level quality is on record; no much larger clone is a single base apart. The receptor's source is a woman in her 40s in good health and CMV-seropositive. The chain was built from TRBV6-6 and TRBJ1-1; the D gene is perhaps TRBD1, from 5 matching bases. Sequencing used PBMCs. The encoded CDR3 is CASSYPPGETEAFF. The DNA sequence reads TGTGCCAGCAGTTACCCACCGGGGGAGACTGAAGCTTTCTTT.